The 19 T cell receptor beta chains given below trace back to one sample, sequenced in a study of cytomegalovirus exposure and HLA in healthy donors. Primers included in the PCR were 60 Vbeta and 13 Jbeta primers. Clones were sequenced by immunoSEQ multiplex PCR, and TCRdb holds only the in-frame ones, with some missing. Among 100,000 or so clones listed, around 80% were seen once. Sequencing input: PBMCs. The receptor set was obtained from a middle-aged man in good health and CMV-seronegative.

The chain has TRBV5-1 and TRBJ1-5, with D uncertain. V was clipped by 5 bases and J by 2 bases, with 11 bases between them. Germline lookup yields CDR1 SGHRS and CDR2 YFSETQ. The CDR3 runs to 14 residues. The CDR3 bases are TGCGCCAGCAGAGAGGGTAACGGCAATCAGCCCCAGCATTTT. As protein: CASREGNGNQPQHF.

CDR3 sequence reads: CASSDHRSEAFF. CDR3 bases: TGTGCCAGCAGTGACCACAGGTCTGAAGCTTTCTTT. The chain carries TRBV6-1 and TRBJ1-1, with D possibly TRBD1 on 5 matching bases. Germline CDR1 reads MNHNS; CDR2 reads SASEGT. V dropped 3 bases and J dropped 6 bases, with 8 bases sitting between them. This CDR3 spans 12 amino acids.

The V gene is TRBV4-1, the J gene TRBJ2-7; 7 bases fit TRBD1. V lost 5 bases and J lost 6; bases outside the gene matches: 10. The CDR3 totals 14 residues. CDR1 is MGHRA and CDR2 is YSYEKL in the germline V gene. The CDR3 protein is CASSLWTGQGEQYF. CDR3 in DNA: TGCGCCAGCAGCTTATGGACAGGTCAGGGCGAGCAGTACTTC.

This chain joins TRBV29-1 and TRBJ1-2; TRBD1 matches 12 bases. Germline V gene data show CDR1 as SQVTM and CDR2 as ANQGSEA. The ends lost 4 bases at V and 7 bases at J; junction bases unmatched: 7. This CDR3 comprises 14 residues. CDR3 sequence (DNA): TGCAGCGTTGGTGGGGGACAGGGGGCGGGTGGCTACACCTTC. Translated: CSVGGGQGAGGYTF.

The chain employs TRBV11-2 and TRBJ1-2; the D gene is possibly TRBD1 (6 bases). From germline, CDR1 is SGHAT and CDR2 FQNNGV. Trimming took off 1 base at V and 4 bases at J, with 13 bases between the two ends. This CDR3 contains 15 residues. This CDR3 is CASSLGTVRAYGYTF. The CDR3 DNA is TGTGCCAGCAGCTTAGGGACAGTTCGAGCCTATGGCTACACCTTC.

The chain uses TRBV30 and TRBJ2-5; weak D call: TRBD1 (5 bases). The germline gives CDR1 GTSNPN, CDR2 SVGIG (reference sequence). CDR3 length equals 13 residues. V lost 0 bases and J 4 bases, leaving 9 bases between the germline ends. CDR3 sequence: CAWSVQGPETQYF. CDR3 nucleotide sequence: TGTGCCTGGAGTGTTCAGGGTCCAGAGACCCAGTACTTC.

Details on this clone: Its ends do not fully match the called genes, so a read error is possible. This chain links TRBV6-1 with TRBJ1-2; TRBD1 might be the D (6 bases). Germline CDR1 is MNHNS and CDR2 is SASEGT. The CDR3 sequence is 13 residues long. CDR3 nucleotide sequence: TGTGCCAGCAGTCAAGCAGGGGCTGGTGGCTACACCTTC. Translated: CASSQAGAGGYTF.

The CDR3, as DNA: TGTGCCAGCTCACCACCCCTATCAGGACAGAGATCCTATGGCTACACCTTC. As protein: CASSPPLSGQRSYGYTF. V and J are TRBV18 and TRBJ1-2, with a possible D match to TRBD1 (6 bases). The V gene's germline CDR1 is KGHSH and CDR2 LQKENI. Trimming left V 0 bases short and J 4 bases short, with 18 bases between. The CDR3 is made up of 17 amino acids.

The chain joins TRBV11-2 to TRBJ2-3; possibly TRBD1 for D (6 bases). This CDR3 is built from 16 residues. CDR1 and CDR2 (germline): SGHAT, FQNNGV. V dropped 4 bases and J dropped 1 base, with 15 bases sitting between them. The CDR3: CASSSWTVFGTDTQYF. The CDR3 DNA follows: TGTGCCAGCAGCTCGTGGACAGTCTTCGGCACAGATACGCAGTATTTT.

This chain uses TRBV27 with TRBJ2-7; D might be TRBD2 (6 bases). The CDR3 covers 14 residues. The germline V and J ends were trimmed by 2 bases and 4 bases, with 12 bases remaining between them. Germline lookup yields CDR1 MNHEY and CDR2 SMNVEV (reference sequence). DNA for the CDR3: TGTGCCAGCAGTTTACAGGGACTCAAGTACGAGCAGTACTTC. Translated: CASSLQGLKYEQYF.

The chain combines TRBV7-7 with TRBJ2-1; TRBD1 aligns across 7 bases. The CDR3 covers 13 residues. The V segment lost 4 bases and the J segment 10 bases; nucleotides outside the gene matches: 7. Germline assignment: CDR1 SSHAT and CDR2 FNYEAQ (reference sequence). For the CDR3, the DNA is TGTGCCAGCAGCTCGATAGGACAGGCAGAGCAGTTCTTC. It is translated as CASSSIGQAEQFF.

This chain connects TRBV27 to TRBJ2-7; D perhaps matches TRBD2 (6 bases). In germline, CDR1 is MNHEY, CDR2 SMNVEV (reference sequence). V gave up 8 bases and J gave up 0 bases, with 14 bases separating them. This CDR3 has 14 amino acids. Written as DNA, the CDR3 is TGTGCCAGCGTTCCCAGCGGGTTCTCCTACGAGCAGTACTTC. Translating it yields CASVPSGFSYEQYF.

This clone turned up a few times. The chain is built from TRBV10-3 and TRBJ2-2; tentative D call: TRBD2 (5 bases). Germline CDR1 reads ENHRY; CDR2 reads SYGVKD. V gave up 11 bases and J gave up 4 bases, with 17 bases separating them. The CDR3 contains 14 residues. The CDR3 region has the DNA TGTGCCTCGGGCTCAGAGGGCGGCACCGGGGAGCTGTTTTTT. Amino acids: CASGSEGGTGELFF.

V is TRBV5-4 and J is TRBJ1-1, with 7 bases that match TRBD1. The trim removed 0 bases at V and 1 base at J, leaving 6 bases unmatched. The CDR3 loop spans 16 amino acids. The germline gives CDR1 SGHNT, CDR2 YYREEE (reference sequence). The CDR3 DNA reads TGTGCCAGCAGCTTGGCCTCGGGACAGCGGAACACTGAAGCTTTCTTT. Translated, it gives CASSLASGQRNTEAFF. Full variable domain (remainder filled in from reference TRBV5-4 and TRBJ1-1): ETGVTQSPTHLIKTRGQQVTLRCSSQSGHNTVSWYQQALGQGPQFIFQYYREEENGRGNFPPRFSGLQFPNYSSELNVNALELDDSALYLCASSLASGQRNTEAFFGQGTRLTVV.

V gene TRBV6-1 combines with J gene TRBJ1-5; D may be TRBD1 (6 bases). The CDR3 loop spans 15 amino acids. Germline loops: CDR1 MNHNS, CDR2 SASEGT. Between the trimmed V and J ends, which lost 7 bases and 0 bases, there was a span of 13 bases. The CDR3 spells CASIVRGASNQPQHF. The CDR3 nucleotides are TGTGCCAGCATAGTCAGGGGCGCTAGCAATCAGCCCCAGCATTTT.

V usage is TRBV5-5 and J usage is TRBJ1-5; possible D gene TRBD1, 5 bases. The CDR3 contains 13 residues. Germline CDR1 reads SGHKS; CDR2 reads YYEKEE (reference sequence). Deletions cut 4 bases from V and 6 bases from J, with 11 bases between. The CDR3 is CASSPQGFQPQHF. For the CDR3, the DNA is TGTGCCAGCAGCCCCCAGGGTTTTCAGCCCCAGCATTTT.

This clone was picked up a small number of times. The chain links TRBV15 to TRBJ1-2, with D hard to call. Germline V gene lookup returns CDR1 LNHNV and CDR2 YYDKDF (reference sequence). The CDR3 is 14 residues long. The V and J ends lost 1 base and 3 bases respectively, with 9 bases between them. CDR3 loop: CATSRGGSYYGYTF. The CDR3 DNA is TGTGCCACCAGCAGAGGCGGCAGTTACTATGGCTACACCTTC.

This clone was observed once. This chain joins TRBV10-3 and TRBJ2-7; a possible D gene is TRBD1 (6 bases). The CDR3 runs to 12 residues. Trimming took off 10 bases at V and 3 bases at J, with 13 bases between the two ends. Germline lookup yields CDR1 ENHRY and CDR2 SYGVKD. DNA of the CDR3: TGTGCCAATGGGGACACCGACTACGAGCAGTACTTC. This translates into CANGDTDYEQYF.

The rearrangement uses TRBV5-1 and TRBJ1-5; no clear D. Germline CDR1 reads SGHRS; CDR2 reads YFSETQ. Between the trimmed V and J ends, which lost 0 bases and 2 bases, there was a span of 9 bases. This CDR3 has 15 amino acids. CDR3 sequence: CASSLEGSRNQPQHF. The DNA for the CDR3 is TGCGCCAGCAGCTTGGAAGGGAGTCGCAATCAGCCCCAGCATTTT.